These 8 T cell receptor beta chains were sequenced from one sample in a study of blood T cells in healthy people across ages. Primers used in a second PCR of about 6 to 12 cycles were a sample-barcoded 5' primer and a J-beta primer mix. TCRdb reprocessed the 5' RACE reads with MiXCR, giving one entry per CDR3 protein. Here the sample spans around 800,000 distinct CDR3 sequences, roughly 26% being singletons. These sequences were also reported in another study, on T cells of mothers and their children.

Material: blood. These receptors originate from a boy younger than 18 in good health.

This rearrangement joins TRBV10-3 to TRBJ2-1, with D unclear. V was clipped by 6 bases and J by 9 bases, with 12 bases between them. The CDR3 totals 12 residues. Per the germline V gene, CDR1 is ENHRY and CDR2 is SYGVKD. The CDR3 sequence: CAISRPRAEQFF. The CDR3 DNA sequence: TGTGCCATCAGCAGGCCCAGAGCTGAGCAGTTCTTC.

This clonotype has just a few counts. The rearrangement uses TRBV28 and TRBJ2-5; 8 bases agree with TRBD2. The CDR3 totals 12 residues. In germline, CDR1 is MDHEN, CDR2 SYDVKM. Trimming took 6 bases from V and 11 from J; bases not matched to a gene: 8. The CDR3 DNA sequence: TGTGCCAGCAGCCGCGCCGGGGGGGAGCAGTACTTC. This codes for CASSRAGGEQYF. Based on the CDR3 plus reference TRBV28 and TRBJ2-5, the full variable domain is DVKVTQSSRYLVKRTGEKVFLECVQDMDHENMFWYRQDPGLGLRLIYFSYDVKMKEKGDIPEGYSVSREKKERFSLILESASTNQTSMYLCASSRAGGEQYFGPGTRLLVL.

This clonotype occurred a few times. Likely a read error: the CDR3 ends without its conserved phenylalanine or tryptophan. The J gene is TRBJ2-7, the V gene TRBV7-8, with TRBD2 as a possible D gene (5 bases). CDR1 and CDR2 from the germline V gene are SGHVS and FQNEAQ. Trimming left V 3 bases short and J 2 bases short, with 11 bases between. The CDR3 is 14 residues long. CDR3 amino acids: CASSFAGVTYEQYL. CDR3 sequence (DNA): TGTGCCAGCAGCTTTGCCGGGGTGACCTACGAGCAGTACCTC.

About this clonotype: At one boundary the junction diverges from the germline segment, which might be a read error. The chain carries TRBV9 and TRBJ1-6; weak D call: TRBD1 (5 bases). The germline V gene has CDR1 SGDLS and CDR2 YYNGEE. The CDR3 is made up of 15 amino acids. The CDR3 DNA is TGTGCCAGCAGCGTAAACCGGGGCTCTAATTCACCCCTTCACTTT. It encodes CASSVNRGSNSPLHF.

This rearrangement joins TRBV10-3 to TRBJ1-2, with TRBD1 identical over 8 bases. Germline V gives CDR1 ENHRY, CDR2 SYGVKD. V gave up 6 bases and J gave up 6 bases; unmatched junction bases: 3. The CDR3 loop spans 12 amino acids. The CDR3 nucleotides read TGTGCCATCAGAAAGGACAGGGATGGCTACACCTTC. Translated: CAIRKDRDGYTF.

Only a few counts were recorded for this clonotype. The chain combines TRBV2 with TRBJ2-5; 7 nucleotides agree with TRBD2. Trimming removed 10 bases from V and 1 base from J; junction bases left unmatched: 3. This CDR3 is 12 amino acids long. Looked up from germline, CDR1 is SNHLY and CDR2 is FYNNEI. The CDR3 DNA sequence: TGTGCCACCACTAGCGCCCAAGAGACCCAGTACTTC. Translating it yields CATTSAQETQYF.

This clonotype was detected a few times. The J gene is TRBJ2-2, the V gene TRBV12-3 or TRBV12-4; no clear D gene. The CDR3 contains 16 residues. Trimming cost V 6 bases and J 3 bases, with 17 bases left between them. The CDR3 sequence is CASSPTVGADTGELFF. DNA for the CDR3: TGTGCCAGCAGCCCCACGGTGGGCGCGGACACCGGGGAGCTGTTTTTT.

V and J are TRBV5-5 and TRBJ1-1; D ambiguous. The CDR3 length is 12 residues. CDR1 is SGHKS and CDR2 is YYEKEE in the germline V gene (reference sequence). The V end lost 1 base, the J end lost 4 bases, and 5 bases lay between the germline ends. This CDR3 reads CASSLSATEAFF. CDR3 DNA sequence: TGTGCCAGCAGCTTGTCGGCCACTGAAGCTTTCTTT. Together with reference TRBV5-5 and TRBJ1-1, the CDR3 gives the full variable domain: DAGVTQSPTHLIKTRGQQVTLRCSPISGHKSVSWYQQVLGQGPQFIFQYYEKEERGRGNFPDRFSARQFPNYSSELNVNALLLGDSALYLCASSLSATEAFFGQGTRLTVV.